These 14 T cell receptor beta chains were all obtained from the same sample, sequenced in a study of blood T cells in healthy people across ages. Primers used in a second PCR of about 6 to 11 cycles were a sample-barcoded 5' primer and a J-beta primer mix. TCRdb passed the 5' RACE reads through MiXCR, listing each CDR3 protein once. This sample has about 780,000 distinct CDR3 sequences, with more than 25% found just once. These data also formed part of another study, on T cells of mothers and their children.

Sequencing used blood. Receptors originate from a boy younger than 18 in good health.

This clonotype showed up just a few times. The chain uses TRBV12-3 or TRBV12-4 and TRBJ2-1, with TRBD2 identical over 7 bases. The CDR3 is 15 amino acids. V dropped 5 bases and J dropped 7; count of bases not matched to a gene: 11. The CDR3 DNA reads as TGTGCCAGCAGTCCCCTCATAGGGCGGGGGAATGAGCAGTTCTTC. Translating it yields CASSPLIGRGNEQFF.

This clonotype occurred a few times. The chain is built from TRBV10-3 and TRBJ1-2, with a weak D call TRBD1 (5 bases). V shed 2 bases and J shed 6 bases, with 13 bases lying between them. The CDR3 loop spans 14 amino acids. Germline CDR1 and CDR2: ENHRY and SYGVKD. The CDR3, as DNA: TGTGCCATCAGTGAGGCAAAGGGGACTAATGGCTACACCTTC. Translated: CAISEAKGTNGYTF.

In this sample, this clonotype turned up a few times. The chain carries TRBV12-3 or TRBV12-4 and TRBJ2-5; 12 bases line up with TRBD1. This CDR3 contains 15 residues. The V gene end was trimmed by 6 bases and the J gene end by 4 bases; junction bases not matched to a gene: 6. CDR3 sequence: CASRAGTGGAETQYF. The DNA for the CDR3 is TGTGCCAGCAGAGCCGGGACAGGGGGCGCAGAGACCCAGTACTTC.

This clonotype was observed a few times. A read error may produce the germline difference seen at one junction end. The chain carries TRBV12-3 or TRBV12-4 and TRBJ2-5, with TRBD2 identical over 7 bases. CDR3 size: 13 residues. In nucleotides, the CDR3 is TGTGCCAGCAGCGCGGGGGTCGGAGAGACCCAGCACTTC. Translated, it gives CASSAGVGETQHF.

The chain carries TRBV5-1 and TRBJ2-5; 8 positions agree with TRBD2. This CDR3 comprises 16 residues. Germline V gene lookup returns CDR1 SGHRS and CDR2 YFSETQ. After removal of 0 bases from V and 0 bases from J, the junction contained 4 bases not matched to a gene. The CDR3 DNA reads TGCGCCAGCAGCTTGGTAGCGGGAAACCACCAAGAGACCCAGTACTTC. This translates into CASSLVAGNHQETQYF. The full variable domain, completed using reference TRBV5-1 and TRBJ2-5, is KAGVTQTPRYLIKTRGQQVTLSCSPISGHRSVSWYQQTPGQGLQFLFEYFSETQRNKGNFPGRFSGRQFSNSRSEMNVSTLELGDSALYLCASSLVAGNHQETQYFGPGTRLLVL.

This chain connects TRBV20-1 to TRBJ2-1, with D possibly being TRBD2 (7 bases). There are 15 residues in the CDR3. Per germline, CDR1 DFQATT and CDR2 SNEGSKA (reference sequence). The CDR3 region is CRNSKRGGRYNEQFF. CDR3 DNA sequence: TGCAGGAATTCTAAAAGGGGGGGACGCTACAATGAGCAGTTCTTC.

This chain links TRBV5-4 with TRBJ2-1; 13 bases line up with TRBD2. J lost 0 bases, V lost 4 bases, and 7 bases had no gene match. Germline lookup yields CDR1 SGHNT and CDR2 YYREEE (reference sequence). This CDR3 has 18 amino acids. This CDR3 reads CASSPGLAGPSSYNEQFF. CDR3 nucleotide sequence: TGTGCCAGCAGCCCGGGACTAGCGGGACCGAGCTCCTACAATGAGCAGTTCTTC.

The chain links TRBV19 to TRBJ2-3; 9 nucleotides line up with TRBD1. Germline V lookup: CDR1 LNHDA, CDR2 SQIVND (reference sequence). The CDR3 totals 15 residues. V trimming: 7 bases; J trimming: 0 bases; junction bases outside the gene matches: 5. The CDR3 coding sequence is TGTGCCAGTACCCAGGGACAGGGTAGCACAGATACGCAGTATTTT. Protein sequence: CASTQGQGSTDTQYF.

In its sample, this clonotype was seen once. The chain combines TRBV20-1 with TRBJ2-5, with D perhaps matching TRBD1 or TRBD2 (6 bases each). The J call may not be correct, given that the DNA end is closer to TRBJ2-1. Germline V gene lookup returns CDR1 DFQATT and CDR2 SNEGSKA (reference sequence). The CDR3 spans 14 residues. CDR3 DNA: TGCAGTGCTAGAAGGGGGGCTCCCTACAATGAGCAGTTCTTC. Its protein product is CSARRGAPYNEQFF.

The table lists this clonotype with a few counts. V gene TRBV20-1 combines with J gene TRBJ2-7; D may be TRBD1 or TRBD2 (5 bases each). V was clipped by 6 bases and J by 0 bases, with 21 bases between them. The CDR3 runs 16 residues. CDR1 and CDR2 from the germline V gene are DFQATT and SNEGSKA (reference sequence). The CDR3 bases are TGCAGTGCCCGTCGAGCTCCCGGGACGGTCTCCTACGAGCAGTACTTC. Residues: CSARRAPGTVSYEQYF.

The chain recombines TRBV6-2 or TRBV6-3 with TRBJ2-1; D is perhaps TRBD1 (6 bases). V lost 3 bases and J lost 10, with 16 bases in between. The CDR3 runs 14 residues. Germline assignment: CDR1 MNHEY and CDR2 SVGEGT. CDR3 region: CASSYLRQGGEQFF. The DNA of the CDR3 is TGTGCCAGCAGTTATTTGCGGCAAGGGGGAGAGCAGTTCTTC.

The chain employs TRBV14 and TRBJ1-2; weak D call: TRBD1 (5 bases). Trimming removed 4 bases from V and 8 bases from J, with 20 bases in between. This CDR3 is 15 amino acids long. CDR1 is SGHDN, CDR2 FVKESK, per germline. The CDR3 is CASSLRGTGGAGYTF. DNA for the CDR3: TGTGCCAGCAGCCTTCGTGGTACCGGGGGAGCGGGCTACACCTTC.

This chain links TRBV6-1 with TRBJ2-5; the D is unclear. V gave up 6 bases and J gave up 7 bases, with 6 bases separating them. CDR1 is MNHNS, CDR2 SASEGT, per germline. The CDR3 covers 10 residues. The chain's CDR3 is CASSRGTQYF. The DNA of the CDR3 is TGTGCCAGCAGCCGCGGGACCCAGTACTTC.

The chain recombines TRBV20-1 with TRBJ2-4, with a tentative D call TRBD1 (6 bases). The CDR3 has 13 amino acids. The germline gives CDR1 DFQATT, CDR2 SNEGSKA (reference sequence). The germline V and J ends were trimmed by 5 bases and 7 bases, with 15 bases remaining between them. CDR3 in amino acids: CSAYHGQSNIQYF. In DNA form, the CDR3 reads TGCAGTGCTTACCATGGACAGTCGAACATTCAGTACTTC.